What follows are 21 T cell receptor beta chains derived from one specimen sequenced in a study of T-cell reconstitution after alpha-beta-depleted transplantation in children. A library of TCRbeta sequences, prepared with unique molecular identifiers, was generated. TCRdb analysed the PCR reads with MiXCR anew, one entry per CDR3 protein. The top ten hold 3.5% to 5% of the sample, which has more than 550,000 distinct CDR3 sequences, roughly 10% seen once. This sample comprised PBMCs from the stem cell graft donor, obtained from the stem cell graft. Receptors originate from a human donor who donated a stem cell graft to a child with acute myeloid leukemia.

The V and J genes are TRBV20-1 and TRBJ2-7, with D perhaps TRBD1 (6 bases). The CDR3 sequence is 15 residues long. Germline-derived CDR1 and CDR2 are DFQATT and SNEGSKA (reference sequence). V shed 1 base and J shed 1 base, with 14 bases lying between them. CDR3 in DNA: TGCAGTGCTAGAGTTACGACAGGAGGTTCCTACGAGCAGTACTTC. It specifies CSARVTTGGSYEQYF.

V usage is TRBV29-1 and J usage is TRBJ2-1, with 7 bases fitting TRBD1. Germline V gene lookup returns CDR1 SQVTM and CDR2 ANQGSEA. V lost 7 bases to trimming and J lost 3 bases; unmatched junction nucleotides: 9. The CDR3 loop spans 14 amino acids. CDR3 bases: TGCAGCGCCGAGGTGACAGGGATCTACAATGAGCAGTTCTTC. This encodes CSAEVTGIYNEQFF.

This clonotype came up many times. The CDR3 sequence is CASSATSGASYEQYF. The DNA for the CDR3 is TGTGCCAGCAGCGCGACTAGCGGGGCTTCCTACGAGCAGTACTTC. The chain uses TRBV7-8 and TRBJ2-7; 11 bases are a match to TRBD2. This CDR3 has 15 amino acids. The ends lost 5 bases at V and 1 base at J; junction bases unmatched: 4. Germline V CDR1 and CDR2: SGHVS, FQNEAQ.

This clonotype was seen many times. The chain joins TRBV28 to TRBJ1-4; the D is unclear. With 3 bases removed from V and 4 bases from J, the gap between germline ends came to 9 bases. The germline CDR1 and CDR2 sequences are MDHEN and SYDVKM. This CDR3 contains 14 residues. CDR3 region: CASSLGSLNEKLFF. For the CDR3, the DNA is TGTGCCAGCAGTTTGGGGTCACTTAATGAAAAACTGTTTTTT.

This clonotype has at least ten counts. The CDR3 spells CSVFGESTEAFF. The CDR3 coding sequence is TGCAGCGTATTCGGGGAGAGCACTGAAGCTTTCTTT. The gene calls are TRBV29-1 and TRBJ1-1; D is unclear. The CDR3 is 12 amino acids. Trimming cost V 6 bases and J 4 bases, with 12 bases left between them. Germline V lookup: CDR1 SQVTM, CDR2 ANQGSEA. The whole variable domain, remainder taken from reference TRBV29-1 and TRBJ1-1, is SAVISQKPSRDICQRGTSLTIQCQVDSQVTMMFWYRQQPGQSLTLIATANQGSEATYESGFVIDKFPISRPNLTFSTLTVSNMSPEDSSIYLCSVFGESTEAFFGQGTRLTVV.

This clonotype was observed a few times. V gene TRBV29-1 combines with J gene TRBJ1-2, with TRBD1 as a possible D gene (5 bases). CDR1 is SQVTM, CDR2 ANQGSEA, per germline. Trimming removed 3 bases at V and 6 bases at J, with 17 bases between. The CDR3 runs to 14 residues. As DNA, the CDR3 is TGCAGCGTTGATGGGGGAGACAGATTTGATGGCTACACCTTC. It translates to CSVDGGDRFDGYTF.

This clonotype occurred a few times. V usage is TRBV20-1 and J usage is TRBJ1-6; D is possibly TRBD1 (6 bases). Germline lookup yields CDR1 DFQATT and CDR2 SNEGSKA (reference sequence). The CDR3 is 13 amino acids. Trimming removed 5 bases at V and 14 bases at J, with 19 bases between. The CDR3 loop is CSARSTGQITLHF. The CDR3 region has the DNA TGCAGTGCTCGCTCGACAGGTCAAATCACCCTCCACTTT.

The rearrangement uses TRBV15 and TRBJ1-5; the D gene is possibly TRBD1 (6 bases). Germline CDR1 LNHNV, CDR2 YYDKDF (reference sequence). This CDR3 spans 13 amino acids. Trimming removed 4 bases from V and 5 bases from J, with 9 bases in between. The CDR3 loop reads CATSTQGDQPQHF. The CDR3 coding sequence is TGTGCCACCAGCACACAGGGAGATCAGCCCCAGCATTTT. Using reference TRBV15 and TRBJ1-5 for the parts outside the CDR3, the full variable domain is DAMVIQNPRYQVTQFGKPVTLSCSQTLNHNVMYWYQQKSSQAPKLLFHYYDKDFNNEADTPDNFQSRRPNTSFCFLDIRSPGLGDTAMYLCATSTQGDQPQHFGDGTRLSIL.

The chain links TRBV19 to TRBJ1-2; 7 positions agree with TRBD1. J was trimmed by 3 bases and V by 5 bases; bases with no gene match: 6. The CDR3 spans 14 residues. Looked up from germline, CDR1 is LNHDA and CDR2 is SQIVND (reference sequence). The CDR3 is CASSPPGQYYGYTF. In DNA, the CDR3 is TGTGCCAGTAGTCCCCCGGGACAGTACTATGGCTACACCTTC.

This clonotype was detected a few times. The chain uses TRBV20-1 and TRBJ2-1; 8 positions agree with TRBD2. After removal of 1 base from V and 6 bases from J, the junction contained 8 bases not matched to a gene. Germline-derived CDR1 and CDR2 are DFQATT and SNEGSKA (reference sequence). This CDR3 is 15 amino acids long. The DNA of the CDR3 is TGCAGTGCTAGAGCCCCCCGGGAGGGCCGCAATGAGCAGTTCTTC. Its translation: CSARAPREGRNEQFF.

This clonotype has a count of ten or more. The rearrangement links TRBV20-1 to TRBJ2-3, with 9 bases that match TRBD1. J lost 9 bases, V lost 6 bases, and 16 bases had no gene match. Per germline, CDR1 DFQATT and CDR2 SNEGSKA (reference sequence). The CDR3 runs 15 residues. Here the CDR3 DNA reads TGCAGTGCGATGGACAGGGGATCTAGCCGGCGGACGCAGTATTTT. It encodes CSAMDRGSSRRTQYF.

This clonotype was seen a few times. J is TRBJ2-1 and V is TRBV12-3 or TRBV12-4; 7 bases fit TRBD2. Trimming removed 6 bases from V and 10 bases from J; junction bases left unmatched: 12. This CDR3 has 14 residues. This CDR3 reads CASRSGTIKGEQFF. CDR3 nucleotide sequence: TGTGCCAGCAGATCCGGGACTATAAAGGGGGAGCAGTTCTTC.

This clonotype was observed at least ten times. The rearrangement uses TRBV7-2 and TRBJ2-1; 7 bases align to TRBD2. This CDR3 comprises 12 residues. The germline CDR1 and CDR2 sequences are SGHTA and FQGNSA. J gave up 12 bases and V 6 bases, and 8 bases lay outside the gene matches. The CDR3: CASSPSGGGQFF. CDR3 in DNA: TGTGCCAGCAGTCCTAGCGGAGGTGGGCAGTTCTTC.

This clonotype occurred a few times. This sequence joins TRBV6-2 or TRBV6-3 and TRBJ2-7; 7 bases map to TRBD1. Per germline, CDR1 MNHEY and CDR2 SVGEGT. Losses at the gene ends were 6 bases for V and 0 bases for J; bases not matched to a gene: 5. The CDR3 totals 14 residues. The CDR3 here is CASRPDRISYEQYF. The CDR3 nucleotides are TGTGCCAGCAGACCGGACAGGATCTCCTACGAGCAGTACTTC.

This clonotype was counted once. The gene calls are TRBV7-2 and TRBJ2-5; a weak D match, TRBD1 (6 bases). V was cut by 1 base and J by 5 bases, with 17 bases left in between. CDR1 SGHTA and CDR2 FQGNSA come from the germline V gene. There are 16 residues in the CDR3. The CDR3 bases are TGTGCCAGCAGCTTAGTGGGGGCGGCCACGGCGGAGACCCAGTACTTC. It specifies CASSLVGAATAETQYF.

This clonotype was counted between two and nine times. This rearrangement joins TRBV12-3 or TRBV12-4 to TRBJ2-1; 7 bases agree with TRBD2. The J segment lost 7 bases and the V segment lost 2 bases, leaving 8 bases of the junction unmatched. CDR3 size: 15 residues. The CDR3 is CASSLQRGSGNEQFF. CDR3 DNA sequence: TGTGCCAGCAGTTTACAGCGGGGTTCGGGGAATGAGCAGTTCTTC.

The chain recombines TRBV5-1 with TRBJ2-2; D is perhaps TRBD2 (5 bases). V lost 0 bases and J lost 4, with 10 bases in between. CDR3 length equals 15 residues. Germline CDR1 is SGHRS and CDR2 is YFSETQ. The CDR3 loop is CASSLELGPTGELFF. In DNA form, the CDR3 reads TGCGCCAGCAGCTTGGAACTAGGCCCCACCGGGGAGCTGTTTTTT.

The chain uses TRBV24-1 and TRBJ2-3, with D possibly matching TRBD1 (6 bases). The V gene's germline CDR1 is KGHDR and CDR2 SFDVKD. The V end lost 3 bases, the J end lost 6 bases, and 9 bases lay between the germline ends. The CDR3 length is 13 residues. The DNA of the CDR3 is TGTGCCACCAGTGATACAGGGCTTGATACGCAGTATTTT. Protein sequence: CATSDTGLDTQYF.

The sample holds a few counts of this clonotype. Its ends do not fully match the called genes, so a read error is possible. This chain joins TRBV15 and TRBJ2-1; D gene uncertain. The CDR3 has 13 residues. Germline V gene sequence: CDR1 LNHNV, CDR2 YYDKDF (reference sequence). CDR3 bases: TGTGCCACCAGCAGAGGTCGGACCGGTGTCAAGGTGTTC. This encodes CATSRGRTGVKVF.

This clonotype has a handful of counts. The chain is built from TRBV29-1 and TRBJ2-7; the D gene is possibly TRBD2 (5 bases). From germline, CDR1 is SQVTM and CDR2 ANQGSEA. V was pared by 7 bases and J by 4 bases, with 14 bases between. CDR3 length equals 12 residues. The CDR3: CSASRGFYEQYF. CDR3 nucleotides: TGCAGCGCGTCCCGGGGATTTTACGAGCAGTACTTC.

This clonotype was detected ten times or more. One end of the junction fails to match germline, which may point to a read error. The chain joins TRBV20-1 to TRBJ2-5, with D uncertain. Per the germline V gene, CDR1 is DFQATT and CDR2 is SNEGSKA (reference sequence). This CDR3 spans 12 amino acids. CDR3 nucleotides: TGCAGTGCTCGAGACTGGGCCGAGACCCAGTACTTC. As protein: CSARDWAETQYF.